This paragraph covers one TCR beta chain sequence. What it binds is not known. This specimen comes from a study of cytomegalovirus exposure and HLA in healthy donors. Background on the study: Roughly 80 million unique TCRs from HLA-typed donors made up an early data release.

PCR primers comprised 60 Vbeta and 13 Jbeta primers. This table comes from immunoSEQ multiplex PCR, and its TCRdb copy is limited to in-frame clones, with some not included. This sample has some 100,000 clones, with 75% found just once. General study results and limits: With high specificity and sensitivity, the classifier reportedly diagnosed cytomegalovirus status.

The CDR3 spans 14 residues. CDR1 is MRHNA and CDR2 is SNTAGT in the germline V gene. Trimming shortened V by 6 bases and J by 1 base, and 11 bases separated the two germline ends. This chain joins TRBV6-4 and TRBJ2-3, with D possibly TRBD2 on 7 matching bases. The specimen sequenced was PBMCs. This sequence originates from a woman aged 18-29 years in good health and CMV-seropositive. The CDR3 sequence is CASSREGGTDTQYF. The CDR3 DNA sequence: TGTGCCAGCAGCAGGGAGGGGGGCACAGATACGCAGTATTTT.